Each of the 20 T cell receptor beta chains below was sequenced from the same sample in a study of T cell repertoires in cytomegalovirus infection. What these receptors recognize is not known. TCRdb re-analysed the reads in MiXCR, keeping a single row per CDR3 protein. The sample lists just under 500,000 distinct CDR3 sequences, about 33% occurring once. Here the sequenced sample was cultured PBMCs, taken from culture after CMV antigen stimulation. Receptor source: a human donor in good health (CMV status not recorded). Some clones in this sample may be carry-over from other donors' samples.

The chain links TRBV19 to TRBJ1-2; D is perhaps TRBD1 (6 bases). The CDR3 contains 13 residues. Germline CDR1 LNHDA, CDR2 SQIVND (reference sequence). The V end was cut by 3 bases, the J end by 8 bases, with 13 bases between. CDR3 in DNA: TGTGCCAGTAGTATCCGGGACACGGAAGGCTACACCTTC. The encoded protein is CASSIRDTEGYTF.

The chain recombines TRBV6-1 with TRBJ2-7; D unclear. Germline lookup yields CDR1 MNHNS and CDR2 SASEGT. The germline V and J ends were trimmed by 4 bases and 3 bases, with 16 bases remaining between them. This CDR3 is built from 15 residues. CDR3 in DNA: TGTGCCAGCAGTGTTCTTTGGGGAAACCTCTACGAGCAGTACTTC. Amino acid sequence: CASSVLWGNLYEQYF.

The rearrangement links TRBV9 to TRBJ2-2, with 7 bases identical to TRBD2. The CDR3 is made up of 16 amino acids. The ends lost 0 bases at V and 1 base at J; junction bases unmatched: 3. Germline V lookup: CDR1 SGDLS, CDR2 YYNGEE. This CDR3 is CASSVALAVNTGELFF. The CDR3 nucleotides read TGTGCCAGCAGCGTAGCGCTAGCGGTGAACACCGGGGAGCTGTTTTTT.

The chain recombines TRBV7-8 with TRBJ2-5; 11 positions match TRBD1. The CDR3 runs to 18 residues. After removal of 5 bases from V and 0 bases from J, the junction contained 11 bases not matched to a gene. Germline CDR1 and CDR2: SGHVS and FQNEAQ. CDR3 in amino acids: CASSLTGTGGGYQETQYF. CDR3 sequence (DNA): TGTGCCAGCAGCCTTACGGGGACAGGGGGGGGGTACCAAGAGACCCAGTACTTC.

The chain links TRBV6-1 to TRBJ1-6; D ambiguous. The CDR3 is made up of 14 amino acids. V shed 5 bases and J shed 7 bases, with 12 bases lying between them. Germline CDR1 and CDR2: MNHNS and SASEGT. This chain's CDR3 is CASSYPTGNSPLHF. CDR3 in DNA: TGTGCCAGCAGTTATCCGACTGGGAATTCACCCCTCCACTTT.

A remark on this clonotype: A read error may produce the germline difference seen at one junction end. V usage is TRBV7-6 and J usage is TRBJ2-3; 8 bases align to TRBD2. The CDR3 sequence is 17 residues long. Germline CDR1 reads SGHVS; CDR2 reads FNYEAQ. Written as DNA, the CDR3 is TGTGCCAGCAGCTTAGGTTACGGGAGGGCCGTGACAGATACGCAGAATTTT. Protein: CASSLGYGRAVTDTQNF.

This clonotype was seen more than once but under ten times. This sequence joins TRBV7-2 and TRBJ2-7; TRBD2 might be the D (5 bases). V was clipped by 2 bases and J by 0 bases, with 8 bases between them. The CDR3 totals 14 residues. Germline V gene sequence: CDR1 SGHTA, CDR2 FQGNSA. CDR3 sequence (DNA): TGTGCCAGCAGCTTAAACGGAGGCTCCTACGAGCAGTACGTC. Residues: CASSLNGGSYEQYV.

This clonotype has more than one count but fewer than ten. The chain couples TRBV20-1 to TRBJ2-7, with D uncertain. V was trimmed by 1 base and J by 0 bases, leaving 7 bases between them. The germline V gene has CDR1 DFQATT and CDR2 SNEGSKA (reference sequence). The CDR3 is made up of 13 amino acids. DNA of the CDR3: TGCAGTGCTAGAGTTGAAAGCTCCTACGAGCAGTACTTC. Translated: CSARVESSYEQYF.

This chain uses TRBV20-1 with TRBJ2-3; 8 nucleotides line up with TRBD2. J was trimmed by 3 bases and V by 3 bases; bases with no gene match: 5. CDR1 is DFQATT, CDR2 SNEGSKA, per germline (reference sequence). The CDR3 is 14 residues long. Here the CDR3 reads CSARMGGRTDTQYF. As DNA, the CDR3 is TGCAGTGCTAGGATGGGCGGGAGGACAGATACGCAGTATTTT.

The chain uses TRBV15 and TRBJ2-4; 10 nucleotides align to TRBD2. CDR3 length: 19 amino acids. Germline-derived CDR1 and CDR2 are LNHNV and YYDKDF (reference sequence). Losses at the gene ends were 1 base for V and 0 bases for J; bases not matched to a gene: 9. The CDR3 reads CATSRGGGLADIAKNIQYF. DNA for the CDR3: TGTGCCACCAGCAGAGGGGGAGGACTAGCGGATATAGCCAAAAACATTCAGTACTTC.

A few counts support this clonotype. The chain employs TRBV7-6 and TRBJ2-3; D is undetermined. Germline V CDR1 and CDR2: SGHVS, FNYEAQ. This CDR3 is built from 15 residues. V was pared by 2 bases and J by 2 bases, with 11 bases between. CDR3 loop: CASSLIVLDTDTQYF. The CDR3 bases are TGTGCCAGCAGCTTAATTGTGTTGGACACAGATACGCAGTATTTT.

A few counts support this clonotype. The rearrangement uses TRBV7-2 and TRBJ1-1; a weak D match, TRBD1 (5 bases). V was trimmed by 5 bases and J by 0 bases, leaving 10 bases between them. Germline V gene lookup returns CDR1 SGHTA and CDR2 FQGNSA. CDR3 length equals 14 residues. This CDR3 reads CASSQLTVNTEAFF. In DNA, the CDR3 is TGTGCCAGCAGCCAACTGACAGTGAACACTGAAGCTTTCTTT. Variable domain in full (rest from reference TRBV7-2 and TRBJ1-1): GAGVSQSPSNKVTEKGKDVELRCDPISGHTALYWYRQSLGQGLEFLIYFQGNSAPDKSGLPSDRFSAERTGGSVSTLTIQRTQQEDSAVYLCASSQLTVNTEAFFGQGTRLTVV.

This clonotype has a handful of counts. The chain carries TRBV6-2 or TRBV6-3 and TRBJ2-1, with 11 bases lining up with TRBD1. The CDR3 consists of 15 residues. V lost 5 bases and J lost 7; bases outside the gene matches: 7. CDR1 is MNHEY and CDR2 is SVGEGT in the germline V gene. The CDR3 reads CASSNPGQGGNEQFF. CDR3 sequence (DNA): TGTGCCAGCAGTAACCCGGGACAGGGGGGAAATGAGCAGTTCTTC.

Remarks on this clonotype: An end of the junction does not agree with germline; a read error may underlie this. The CDR3 DNA is TGTGCCAGCAGCTTGGTTCCAGGGAATATTGAGCAGGTCTTC. It translates to CASSLVPGNIEQVF. This chain links TRBV7-4 with TRBJ2-1, with D perhaps matching TRBD1 (5 bases). From germline, CDR1 is SGHVT and CDR2 SQSDAQ. This CDR3 contains 14 residues.

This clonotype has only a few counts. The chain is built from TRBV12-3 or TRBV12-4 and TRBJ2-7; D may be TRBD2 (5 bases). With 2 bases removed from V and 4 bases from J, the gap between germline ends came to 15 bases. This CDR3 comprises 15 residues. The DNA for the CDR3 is TGTGCCAGCAGTTTAAGGGAGCTCAACTTTTACGAGCAGTACTTC. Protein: CASSLRELNFYEQYF.

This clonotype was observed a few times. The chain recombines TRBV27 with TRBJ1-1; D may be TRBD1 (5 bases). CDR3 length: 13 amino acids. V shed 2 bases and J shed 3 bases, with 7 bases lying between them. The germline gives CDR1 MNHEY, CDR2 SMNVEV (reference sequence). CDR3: CASSLGAYTEAFF. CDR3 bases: TGTGCCAGCAGTTTAGGGGCTTACACTGAAGCTTTCTTT.

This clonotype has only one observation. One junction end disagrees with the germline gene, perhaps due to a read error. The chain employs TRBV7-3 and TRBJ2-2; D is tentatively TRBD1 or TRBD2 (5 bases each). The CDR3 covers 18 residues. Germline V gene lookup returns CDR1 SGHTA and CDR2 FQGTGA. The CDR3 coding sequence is TGTGCCATCAGCTTAACGGGGCTCGCGGGCAAGAACACCGGGGAGCTGTTTTTT. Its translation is CAISLTGLAGKNTGELFF.

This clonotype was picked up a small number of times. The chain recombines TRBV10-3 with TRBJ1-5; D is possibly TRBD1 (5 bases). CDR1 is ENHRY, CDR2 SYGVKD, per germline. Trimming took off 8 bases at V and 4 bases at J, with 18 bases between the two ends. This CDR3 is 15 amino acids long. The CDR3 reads CAIYPTGGVNQPQHF. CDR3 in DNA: TGTGCCATCTACCCGACGGGGGGGGTTAATCAGCCCCAGCATTTT.

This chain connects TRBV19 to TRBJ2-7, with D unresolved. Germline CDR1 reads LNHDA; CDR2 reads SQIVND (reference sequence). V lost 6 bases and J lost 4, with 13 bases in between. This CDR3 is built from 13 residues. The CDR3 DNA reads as TGTGCCAGTAGGGGCTCCCCATTATACGAGCAGTACTTC. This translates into CASRGSPLYEQYF.

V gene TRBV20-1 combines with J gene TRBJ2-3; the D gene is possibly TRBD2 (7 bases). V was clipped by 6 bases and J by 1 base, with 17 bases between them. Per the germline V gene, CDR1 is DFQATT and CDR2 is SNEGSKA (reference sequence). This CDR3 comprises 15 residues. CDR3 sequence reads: CSATRGGVGTDTQYF. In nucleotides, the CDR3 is TGCAGTGCCACGAGGGGGGGGGTGGGCACAGATACGCAGTATTTT.